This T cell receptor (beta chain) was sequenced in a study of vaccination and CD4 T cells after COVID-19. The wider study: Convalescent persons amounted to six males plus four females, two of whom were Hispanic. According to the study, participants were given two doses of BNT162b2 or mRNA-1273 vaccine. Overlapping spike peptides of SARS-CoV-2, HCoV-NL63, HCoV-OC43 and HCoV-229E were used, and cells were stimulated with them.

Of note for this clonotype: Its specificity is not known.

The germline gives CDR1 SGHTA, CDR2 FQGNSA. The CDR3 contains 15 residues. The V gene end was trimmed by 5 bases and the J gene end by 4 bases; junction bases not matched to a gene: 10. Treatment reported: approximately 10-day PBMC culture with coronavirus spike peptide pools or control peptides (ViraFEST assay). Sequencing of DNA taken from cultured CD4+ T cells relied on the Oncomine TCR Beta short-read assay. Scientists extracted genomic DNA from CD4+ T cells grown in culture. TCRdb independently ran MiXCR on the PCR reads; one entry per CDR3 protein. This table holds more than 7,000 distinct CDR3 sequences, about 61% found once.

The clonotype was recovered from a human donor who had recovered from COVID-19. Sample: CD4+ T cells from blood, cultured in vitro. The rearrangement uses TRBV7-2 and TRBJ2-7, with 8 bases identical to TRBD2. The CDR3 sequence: CASSHTGLGSYEQYF. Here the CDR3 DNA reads TGTGCCAGCAGCCACACGGGACTAGGTTCTTACGAGCAGTACTTC.